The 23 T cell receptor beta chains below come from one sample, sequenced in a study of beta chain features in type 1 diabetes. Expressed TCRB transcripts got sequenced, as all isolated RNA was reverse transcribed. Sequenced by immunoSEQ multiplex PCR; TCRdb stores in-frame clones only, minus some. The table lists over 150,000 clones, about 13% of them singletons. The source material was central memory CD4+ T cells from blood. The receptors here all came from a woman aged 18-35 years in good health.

The CDR3 DNA reads as TGTGCCAGCAGCTATTCGACAGGGGGCTACGAGCAGTACTTC. Its translation is CASSYSTGGYEQYF. The V gene is TRBV5-4, the J gene TRBJ2-7; TRBD1 matches 9 bases. The J segment lost 3 bases and the V segment lost 3 bases, leaving 4 bases of the junction unmatched. Germline V gene data show CDR1 as SGHNT and CDR2 as YYREEE (reference sequence). CDR3 length equals 14 residues.

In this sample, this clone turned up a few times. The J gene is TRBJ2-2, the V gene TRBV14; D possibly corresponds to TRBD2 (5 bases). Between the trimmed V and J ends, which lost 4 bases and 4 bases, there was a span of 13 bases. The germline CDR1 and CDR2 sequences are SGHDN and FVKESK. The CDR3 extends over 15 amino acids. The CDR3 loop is CASSPTGIRTGELFF. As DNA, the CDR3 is TGTGCCAGCAGCCCGACCGGGATTCGCACCGGGGAGCTGTTTTTT.

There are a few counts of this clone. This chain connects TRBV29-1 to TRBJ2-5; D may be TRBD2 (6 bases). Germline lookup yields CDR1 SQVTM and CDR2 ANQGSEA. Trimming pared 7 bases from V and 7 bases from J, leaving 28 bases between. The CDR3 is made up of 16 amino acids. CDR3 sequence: CSATLLRDFAERTQYF. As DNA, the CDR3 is TGCAGCGCCACTCTGTTACGGGACTTCGCAGAACGGACCCAGTACTTC.

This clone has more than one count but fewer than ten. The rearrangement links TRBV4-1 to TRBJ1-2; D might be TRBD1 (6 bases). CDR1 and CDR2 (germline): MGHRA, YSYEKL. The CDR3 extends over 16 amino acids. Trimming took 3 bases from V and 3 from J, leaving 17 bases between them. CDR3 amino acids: CASSQSLRGAHYGYTF. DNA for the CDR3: TGCGCCAGCAGCCAGAGTCTACGGGGGGCTCACTATGGCTACACCTTC.

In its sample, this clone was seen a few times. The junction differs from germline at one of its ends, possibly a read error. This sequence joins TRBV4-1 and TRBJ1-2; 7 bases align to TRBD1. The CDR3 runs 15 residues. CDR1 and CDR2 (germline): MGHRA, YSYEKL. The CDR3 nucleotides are TGTGCCAGCAGCCAAGTAGGGGGCTCTAACTATGGCTACACCTTC. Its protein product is CASSQVGGSNYGYTF.

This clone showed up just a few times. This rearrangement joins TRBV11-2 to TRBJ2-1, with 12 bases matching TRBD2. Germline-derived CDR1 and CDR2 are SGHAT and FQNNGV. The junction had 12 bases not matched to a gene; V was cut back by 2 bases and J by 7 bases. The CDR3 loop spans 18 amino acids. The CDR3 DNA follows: TGTGCCAGCAGCTTACTAGCGGGAGGGCCTAGAGTTGGAAATGAGCAGTTCTTC. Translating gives CASSLLAGGPRVGNEQFF.

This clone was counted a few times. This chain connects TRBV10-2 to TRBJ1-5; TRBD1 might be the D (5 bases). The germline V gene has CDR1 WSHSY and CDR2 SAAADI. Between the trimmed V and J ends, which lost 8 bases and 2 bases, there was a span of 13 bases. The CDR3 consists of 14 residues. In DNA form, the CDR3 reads TGCGCCAGCGGGGTGGTAGGGGGCAATCAGCCCCAGCATTTT. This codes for CASGVVGGNQPQHF.

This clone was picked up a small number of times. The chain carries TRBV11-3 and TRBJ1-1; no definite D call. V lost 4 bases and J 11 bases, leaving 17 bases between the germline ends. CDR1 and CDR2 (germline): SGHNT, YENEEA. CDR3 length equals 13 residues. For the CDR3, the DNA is TGTGCCAGCAGCTCCACTCGTGGTAGTAAGGCTTTCTTT. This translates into CASSSTRGSKAFF.

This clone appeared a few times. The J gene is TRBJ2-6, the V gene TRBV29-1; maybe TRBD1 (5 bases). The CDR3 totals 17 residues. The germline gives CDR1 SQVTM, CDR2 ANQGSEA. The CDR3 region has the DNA TGCAGACACCAGGGAACCTTCCGCTTCGGTGGGGCCAACGTCCTGACTTTC. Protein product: CRHQGTFRFGGANVLTF.

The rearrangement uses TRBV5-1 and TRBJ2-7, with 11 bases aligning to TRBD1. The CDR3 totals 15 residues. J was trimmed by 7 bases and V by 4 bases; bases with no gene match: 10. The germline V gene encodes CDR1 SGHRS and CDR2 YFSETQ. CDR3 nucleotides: TGCGCCAGCAGCCGTGCCGGGACAGGGGGTGGGGAGCAGTACTTC. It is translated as CASSRAGTGGGEQYF.

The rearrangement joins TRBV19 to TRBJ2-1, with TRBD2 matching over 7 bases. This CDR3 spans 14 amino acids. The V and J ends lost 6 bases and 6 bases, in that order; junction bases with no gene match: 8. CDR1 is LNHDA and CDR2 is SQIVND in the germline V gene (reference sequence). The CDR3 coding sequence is TGTGCCAGTAGAGGGCGGGAGCGGGTCAATGAGCAGTTCTTC. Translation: CASRGRERVNEQFF. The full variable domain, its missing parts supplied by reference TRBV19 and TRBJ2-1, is DGGITQSPKYLFRKEGQNVTLSCEQNLNHDAMYWYRQDPGQGLRLIYYSQIVNDFQKGDIAEGYSVSREKKESFPLTVTSAQKNPTAFYLCASRGRERVNEQFFGPGTRLTVL.

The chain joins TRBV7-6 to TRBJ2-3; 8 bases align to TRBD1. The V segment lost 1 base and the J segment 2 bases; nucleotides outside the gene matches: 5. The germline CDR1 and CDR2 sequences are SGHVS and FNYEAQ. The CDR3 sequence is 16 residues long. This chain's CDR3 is CASSLGTGSSTDTQYF. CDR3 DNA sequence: TGTGCCAGCAGCTTAGGGACAGGGAGTTCCACAGATACGCAGTATTTT. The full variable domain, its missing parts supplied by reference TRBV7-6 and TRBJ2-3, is GAGVSQSPRYKVTKRGQDVALRCDPISGHVSLYWYRQALGQGPEFLTYFNYEAQQDKSGLPNDRFSAERPEGSISTLTIQRTEQRDSAMYRCASSLGTGSSTDTQYFGPGTRLTVL.

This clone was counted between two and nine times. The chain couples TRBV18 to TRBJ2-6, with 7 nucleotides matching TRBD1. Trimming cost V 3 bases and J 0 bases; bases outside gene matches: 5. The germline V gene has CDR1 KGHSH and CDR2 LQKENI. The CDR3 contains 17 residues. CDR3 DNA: TGTGCCAGCTCACCTCCGGGACAGCCCTCTGGGGCCAACGTCCTGACTTTC. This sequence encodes CASSPPGQPSGANVLTF.

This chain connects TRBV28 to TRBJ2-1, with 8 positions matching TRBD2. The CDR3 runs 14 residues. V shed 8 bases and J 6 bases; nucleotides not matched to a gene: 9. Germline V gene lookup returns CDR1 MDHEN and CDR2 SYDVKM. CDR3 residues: CASSPGLGPNEQFF. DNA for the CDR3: TGTGCCAGCTCGCCGGGACTAGGTCCCAATGAGCAGTTCTTC.

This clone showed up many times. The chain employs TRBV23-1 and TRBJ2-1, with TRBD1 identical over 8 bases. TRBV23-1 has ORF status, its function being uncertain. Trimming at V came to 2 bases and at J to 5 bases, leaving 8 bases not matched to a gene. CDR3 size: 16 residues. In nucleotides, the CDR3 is TGCGCCAGCAGTCAAAACAGGGGGTGGGGGGACAATGAGCAGTTCTTC. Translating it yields CASSQNRGWGDNEQFF.

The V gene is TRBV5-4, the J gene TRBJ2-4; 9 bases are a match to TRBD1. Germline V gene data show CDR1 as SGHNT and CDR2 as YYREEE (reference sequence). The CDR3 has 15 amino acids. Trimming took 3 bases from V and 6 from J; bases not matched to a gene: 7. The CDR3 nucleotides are TGTGCCAGCAGCTCCAGACAGGGGGGCGGAAACATTCAGTACTTC. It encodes CASSSRQGGGNIQYF.

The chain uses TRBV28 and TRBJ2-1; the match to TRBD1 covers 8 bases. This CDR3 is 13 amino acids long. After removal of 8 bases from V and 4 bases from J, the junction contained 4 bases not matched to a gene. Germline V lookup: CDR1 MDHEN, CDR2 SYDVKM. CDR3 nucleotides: TGTGCCAGCCAGACAGGGGCTTACAATGAGCAGTTCTTC. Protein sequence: CASQTGAYNEQFF.

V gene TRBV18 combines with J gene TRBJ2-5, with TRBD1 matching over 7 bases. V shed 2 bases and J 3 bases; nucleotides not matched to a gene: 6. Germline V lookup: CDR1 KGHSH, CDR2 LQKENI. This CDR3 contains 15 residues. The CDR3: CASSPKDRQKETQYF. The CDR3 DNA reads TGTGCCAGCTCACCAAAGGACAGGCAGAAAGAGACCCAGTACTTC.

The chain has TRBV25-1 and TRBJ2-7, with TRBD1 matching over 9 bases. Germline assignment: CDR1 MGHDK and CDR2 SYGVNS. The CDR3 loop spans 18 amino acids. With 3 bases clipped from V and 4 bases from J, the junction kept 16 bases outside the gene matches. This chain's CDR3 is CASSDGEGNRGPGYEQYF. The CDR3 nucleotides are TGTGCCAGCAGTGATGGGGAAGGAAACAGGGGGCCGGGGTACGAGCAGTACTTC.

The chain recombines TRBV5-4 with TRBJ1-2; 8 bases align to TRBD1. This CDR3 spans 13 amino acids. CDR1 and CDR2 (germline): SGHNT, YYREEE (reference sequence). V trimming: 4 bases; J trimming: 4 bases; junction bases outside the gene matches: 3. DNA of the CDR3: TGTGCCAGCAGCGAGGACAGGGCCTATGGCTACACCTTC. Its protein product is CASSEDRAYGYTF. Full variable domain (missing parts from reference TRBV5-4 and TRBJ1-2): ETGVTQSPTHLIKTRGQQVTLRCSSQSGHNTVSWYQQALGQGPQFIFQYYREEENGRGNFPPRFSGLQFPNYSSELNVNALELDDSALYLCASSEDRAYGYTFGSGTRLTVV.

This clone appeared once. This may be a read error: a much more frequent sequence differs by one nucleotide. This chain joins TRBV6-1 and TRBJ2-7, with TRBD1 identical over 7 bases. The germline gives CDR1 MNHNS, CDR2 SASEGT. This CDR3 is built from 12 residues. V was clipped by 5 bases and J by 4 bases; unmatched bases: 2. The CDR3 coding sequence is TGTGCCAGCAGTCGACAGGGTTACGAGCAGTACTTC. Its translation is CASSRQGYEQYF.

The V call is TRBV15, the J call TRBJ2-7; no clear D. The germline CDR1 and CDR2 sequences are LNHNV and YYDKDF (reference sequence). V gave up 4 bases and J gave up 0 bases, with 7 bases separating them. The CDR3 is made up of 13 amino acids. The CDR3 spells CATSKQLSYEQYF. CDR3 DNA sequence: TGTGCCACCAGCAAGCAACTCTCCTACGAGCAGTACTTC. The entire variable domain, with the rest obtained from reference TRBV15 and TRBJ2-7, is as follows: DAMVIQNPRYQVTQFGKPVTLSCSQTLNHNVMYWYQQKSSQAPKLLFHYYDKDFNNEADTPDNFQSRRPNTSFCFLDIRSPGLGDTAMYLCATSKQLSYEQYFGPGTRLTVT.

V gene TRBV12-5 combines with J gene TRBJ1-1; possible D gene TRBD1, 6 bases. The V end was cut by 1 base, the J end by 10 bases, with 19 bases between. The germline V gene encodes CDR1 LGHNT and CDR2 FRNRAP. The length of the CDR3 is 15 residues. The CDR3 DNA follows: TGTGCTAGTGGTTTGGGCAACGGCGGTCAGGGGAGAGCTTTCTTT. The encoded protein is CASGLGNGGQGRAFF.